This is a list of T cell receptor beta chains from one sample in a study of blood T cell repertoires in COVID-19. Profiled with immunoSEQ multiplex PCR; TCRdb holds only in-frame clones, not every one. The sample lists some 200,000 clones; around 82% were seen once. Sequencing was performed on peripheral blood. The receptors were gathered from a human donor with acute or convalescent COVID-19. The donor label of this sample is uncertain. Both conserved end residues are part of each CDR3. The D gene is left open where the match is weak. Clone size is shown for a subset of rows, as once, few, many or a class of expanded clone.

CDR3 DNA: TGTGCCAGCAGAGGGGGCGTTTGGGAGACCCAGTACTTC; CDR3 protein: CASRGGVWETQYF; D gene: TRBD1; V gene: TRBV28; J gene: TRBJ2-5; clone size: NA
CDR3 DNA: TGTGCCAGCAGCTTGGGCCACAGGGGCGGGGAGCTGTTTTTT; CDR3 protein: CASSLGHRGGELFF; D gene: TRBD1; V gene: TRBV5-6; J gene: TRBJ2-2; clone size: NA
CDR3 DNA: TGTGCCAGCAGCTTGCTGAGCTTCAGCGCAGTAGAGACCCAGTACTTC; CDR3 protein: CASSLLSFSAVETQYF; D gene: NA; V gene: TRBV5-5; J gene: TRBJ2-5; clone size: NA
CDR3 DNA: TGTGCCAGCAGCTACCGGACTAGCCCTAGCACAGATACGCAGTATTTT; CDR3 protein: CASSYRTSPSTDTQYF; D gene: TRBD2; V gene: TRBV5-4; J gene: TRBJ2-3; clone size: NA
CDR3 DNA: TGTGCCAGCAGTTTATTAACAGGGAAGGACTATGGCTACACCTTC; CDR3 protein: CASSLLTGKDYGYTF; D gene: NA; V gene: TRBV27; J gene: TRBJ1-2; clone size: NA
CDR3 DNA: TGTGCCAGCAGCGTTCAACCAGGGGCTGAGACCCAGTACTTC; CDR3 protein: CASSVQPGAETQYF; D gene: NA; V gene: TRBV9; J gene: TRBJ2-5; clone size: NA
CDR3 DNA: TGTGCCGTCAGAAAGGGGGACGCCGCCGATGAGCAGTTCTTC; CDR3 protein: CAVRKGDAADEQFF; D gene: NA; V gene: TRBV10-3; J gene: TRBJ2-1; clone size: NA
CDR3 DNA: TGCGCCAGCAGCCCGGGAATAAGGGGGAATGAAAAACTGTTTTTT; CDR3 protein: CASSPGIRGNEKLFF; D gene: NA; V gene: TRBV5-1; J gene: TRBJ1-4; clone size: NA
CDR3 DNA: TGTGCCAGTAGGCCCCCCACGACAGGGTTCGGTGAAGCTTTCTTT; CDR3 protein: CASRPPTTGFGEAFF; D gene: TRBD1; V gene: TRBV19; J gene: TRBJ1-1; clone size: NA
CDR3 DNA: TGTGCCAGCAGCCAAGAAACGACAGGGAATTCACCCCTCCACTTT; CDR3 protein: CASSQETTGNSPLHF; D gene: TRBD1; V gene: TRBV3-1/TRBV3-2; J gene: TRBJ1-6; clone size: once
CDR3 DNA: TGTGCCAGCAGTGGTGCTGGGGGGTACACCGGGGAGCTGTTTTTT; CDR3 protein: CASSGAGGYTGELFF; D gene: NA; V gene: TRBV2; J gene: TRBJ2-2; clone size: NA
CDR3 DNA: TGTGCCAGCATGCTAGGAATTGAAGCTTTCTTT; CDR3 protein: CASMLGIEAFF; D gene: NA; V gene: TRBV2; J gene: TRBJ1-1; clone size: NA
CDR3 DNA: TGTGCCAGCAGTTTCAGGTTGGGTGCCCATTTT; CDR3 protein: CASSFRLGAHF; D gene: NA; V gene: TRBV2; J gene: TRBJ1-5; clone size: many
CDR3 DNA: TGCAGCGTTGTGAAGGGGACTGAAGCTTTCTTT; CDR3 protein: CSVVKGTEAFF; D gene: NA; V gene: TRBV29-1; J gene: TRBJ1-1; clone size: NA
CDR3 DNA: TGTGCCAGCAGGGACACTGCTAACTATGGCTACACCTTC; CDR3 protein: CASRDTANYGYTF; D gene: NA; V gene: TRBV2; J gene: TRBJ1-2; clone size: NA
CDR3 DNA: TGTGCCAGCAGCACTAATACCGGGACAGGGAGCAATCAGCCCCAGCATTTT; CDR3 protein: CASSTNTGTGSNQPQHF; D gene: TRBD1; V gene: TRBV7-9; J gene: TRBJ1-5; clone size: NA
CDR3 DNA: TGCGCCAGCAGTGAATCGAGGACAGGGGGCGGCGGGGAGCTGTTTTTT; CDR3 protein: CASSESRTGGGGELFF; D gene: TRBD1; V gene: TRBV10-1; J gene: TRBJ2-2; clone size: NA
CDR3 DNA: TGCGCCAGCAGTGAGGGCCCCCAGGGGTACGAGCAGTACTTC; CDR3 protein: CASSEGPQGYEQYF; D gene: NA; V gene: TRBV10-1; J gene: TRBJ2-7; clone size: few
CDR3 DNA: TGTGCCAGCAGCTTAAGGGGCCACCAAGAGACCCAGTACTTC; CDR3 protein: CASSLRGHQETQYF; D gene: NA; V gene: TRBV7-3; J gene: TRBJ2-5; clone size: NA
CDR3 DNA: TGTGCCAGCAGCGATTCCGGGGGTAGCGGGGGGCCCTCGTTCTTC; CDR3 protein: CASSDSGGSGGPSFF; D gene: TRBD2; V gene: TRBV7-2; J gene: TRBJ2-1; clone size: NA
CDR3 DNA: TGTGCCAGCAGTTACCAAACCTATACCGGTTACGAGCAGTACTTC; CDR3 protein: CASSYQTYTGYEQYF; D gene: NA; V gene: TRBV6-5; J gene: TRBJ2-7; clone size: NA
CDR3 DNA: TGTGCCACCAGTGGGGACAGGGGGGACTATGGCTACACCTTC; CDR3 protein: CATSGDRGDYGYTF; D gene: TRBD1; V gene: TRBV24-1; J gene: TRBJ1-2; clone size: NA
CDR3 DNA: TGTGCCAGCAGCTTAGGCCAGGTGGAGGACACTGAAGCTTTCTTT; CDR3 protein: CASSLGQVEDTEAFF; D gene: NA; V gene: TRBV11-2; J gene: TRBJ1-1; clone size: NA
CDR3 DNA: TGCGCCAGCAGCCAGGCGGGCCACGGGTCCACTGAAGCTTTCTTT; CDR3 protein: CASSQAGHGSTEAFF; D gene: NA; V gene: TRBV5-1; J gene: TRBJ1-1; clone size: NA
CDR3 DNA: TGTGCCAGCAGTGAAGCATGGACTAGCGGAGGGGTCGACACCGGGGAGCTGTTTTTT; CDR3 protein: CASSEAWTSGGVDTGELFF; D gene: TRBD2; V gene: TRBV6-1; J gene: TRBJ2-2; clone size: NA
CDR3 DNA: TGCAGCGTTGCCACCCCCCCCGGGGGTGGCTATGGCTACACCTTC; CDR3 protein: CSVATPPGGGYGYTF; D gene: NA; V gene: TRBV29-1; J gene: TRBJ1-2; clone size: NA
CDR3 DNA: TGTGCCAGCAGCCAGGGCCCGATTTGGGCCGAGCAGTACTTC; CDR3 protein: CASSQGPIWAEQYF; D gene: NA; V gene: TRBV3-1/TRBV3-2; J gene: TRBJ2-7; clone size: NA
CDR3 DNA: TGTGCCAGTAGCCGATCGGGAATAGCGGGCCCCGGGCAGTTCTTC; CDR3 protein: CASSRSGIAGPGQFF; D gene: TRBD2; V gene: TRBV19; J gene: TRBJ2-1; clone size: NA
CDR3 DNA: TGTGCCAGCAGCTCGGGGCGGGGGACCCTCCAAGAGACCCAGTACTTC; CDR3 protein: CASSSGRGTLQETQYF; D gene: TRBD2; V gene: TRBV5-8; J gene: TRBJ2-5; clone size: NA
CDR3 DNA: TGTGCCAGCAGCACAACACACAGGACAGGGGGCTCGGATAATTCACCCCTCCACTTT; CDR3 protein: CASSTTHRTGGSDNSPLHF; D gene: TRBD1; V gene: TRBV7-9; J gene: TRBJ1-6; clone size: NA
CDR3 DNA: TGTGCCGCGACAGGGCAGCATGAAAAACTGTTTTTT; CDR3 protein: CAATGQHEKLFF; D gene: TRBD1; V gene: TRBV30; J gene: TRBJ1-4; clone size: NA
CDR3 DNA: TGTGCCAGCAGGCGGAGTGGGCTAGCGGAAAGTTATGAGCAGTTCTTC; CDR3 protein: CASRRSGLAESYEQFF; D gene: TRBD2; V gene: TRBV28; J gene: TRBJ2-1; clone size: NA
CDR3 DNA: TGTGCCAGCAGTAGGACAGGGGGCACTGAAGCTTTCTTT; CDR3 protein: CASSRTGGTEAFF; D gene: TRBD1; V gene: TRBV9; J gene: TRBJ1-1; clone size: NA
CDR3 DNA: TGTGCCAGCAGCTCGGGTCCCTATGGCTACACCTTC; CDR3 protein: CASSSGPYGYTF; D gene: NA; V gene: TRBV7-2; J gene: TRBJ1-2; clone size: NA
CDR3 DNA: TGTGCCAGCAGCCTACAGGGGAGTGACACCGGGGAGCTGTTTTTT; CDR3 protein: CASSLQGSDTGELFF; D gene: TRBD1; V gene: TRBV11-2; J gene: TRBJ2-2; clone size: NA
CDR3 DNA: TGTGCCTGGACCCTGTTTCCGGGAGAGGATACGCAGTATTTT; CDR3 protein: CAWTLFPGEDTQYF; D gene: NA; V gene: TRBV30; J gene: TRBJ2-3; clone size: NA
CDR3 DNA: TGTGCCAGCAGGCGGGAGCGCACAGATACGCAGTATTTT; CDR3 protein: CASRRERTDTQYF; D gene: TRBD2; V gene: TRBV2; J gene: TRBJ2-3; clone size: once
CDR3 DNA: TGCGCCAGCAGCTTGGGTGGCGGGGACAATGAGCAGTTCTTC; CDR3 protein: CASSLGGGDNEQFF; D gene: NA; V gene: TRBV5-1; J gene: TRBJ2-1; clone size: once
CDR3 DNA: TGTGCCAGCAGTTTATTAATCAGGGGCACTGAAGCTTTCTTT; CDR3 protein: CASSLLIRGTEAFF; D gene: NA; V gene: TRBV27; J gene: TRBJ1-1; clone size: NA
CDR3 DNA: TGTGCCAGTAGTATGGACAGGGGAGGCAATCAGCCCCAGCATTTT; CDR3 protein: CASSMDRGGNQPQHF; D gene: TRBD1; V gene: TRBV19; J gene: TRBJ1-5; clone size: NA
CDR3 DNA: TGTGCCACCAGCAGGCGCAGGGGGAATAGCAATCAGCCCCAGCATTTT; CDR3 protein: CATSRRRGNSNQPQHF; D gene: TRBD1; V gene: TRBV15; J gene: TRBJ1-5; clone size: NA
CDR3 DNA: TGTGCCAGCAGCTTAGAGGTCAATAATGAAAAACTGTTTTTT; CDR3 protein: CASSLEVNNEKLFF; D gene: NA; V gene: TRBV5-5; J gene: TRBJ1-4; clone size: NA
CDR3 DNA: TGTGCCATCAGTGAGGGGCTCGACACCGGGGAGCTGTTTTTT; CDR3 protein: CAISEGLDTGELFF; D gene: NA; V gene: TRBV10-3; J gene: TRBJ2-2; clone size: NA
CDR3 DNA: TGTGCCAGCAGTGAAAGACAGGCCCTCAATTCACCCCTCCACTTT; CDR3 protein: CASSERQALNSPLHF; D gene: NA; V gene: TRBV2; J gene: TRBJ1-6; clone size: NA
CDR3 DNA: TGTGCCAGCAGCCCGGGGACAGGCAATCAGCCCCAGCATTTT; CDR3 protein: CASSPGTGNQPQHF; D gene: TRBD1; V gene: TRBV3-1/TRBV3-2; J gene: TRBJ1-5; clone size: NA
CDR3 DNA: TGTGCCATCAGTGAGTCGAGCCGTGACAGGGTGTACTTC; CDR3 protein: CAISESSRDRVYF; D gene: TRBD1; V gene: TRBV10-3; J gene: TRBJ2-7; clone size: few
CDR3 DNA: TGCAGTGCCAGTACAGGGGGCCAAAACACTGAAGCTTTCTTT; CDR3 protein: CSASTGGQNTEAFF; D gene: TRBD1; V gene: TRBV20-1; J gene: TRBJ1-1; clone size: NA
CDR3 DNA: TGCAGCGCAACGACAGGGCCTGGCTACACCTTC; CDR3 protein: CSATTGPGYTF; D gene: TRBD1; V gene: TRBV29-1; J gene: TRBJ1-2; clone size: once
CDR3 DNA: TGTGCCAGCAGAAGACTAGCGGGAGATGTCTACAATGAGCAGTTCTTC; CDR3 protein: CASRRLAGDVYNEQFF; D gene: TRBD2; V gene: TRBV28; J gene: TRBJ2-1; clone size: NA
CDR3 DNA: TGTGCCTGGAGTCCGGTGAACACTGAAGCTTTCTTT; CDR3 protein: CAWSPVNTEAFF; D gene: NA; V gene: TRBV30; J gene: TRBJ1-1; clone size: NA
CDR3 DNA: TGTGCCGGAGTTGGTTCTAATGAAAAACTGTTTTTT; CDR3 protein: CAGVGSNEKLFF; D gene: NA; V gene: TRBV30; J gene: TRBJ1-4; clone size: NA
CDR3 DNA: TGTGCCAGCAGCGTGGGGGGACTAGCGGGAGTCTCAGATACGCAGTATTTT; CDR3 protein: CASSVGGLAGVSDTQYF; D gene: TRBD2; V gene: TRBV5-4; J gene: TRBJ2-3; clone size: NA
CDR3 DNA: TGTGCCAGCAGCCCCCGGGGATCTGCCTACGAGCAGTACTTC; CDR3 protein: CASSPRGSAYEQYF; D gene: NA; V gene: TRBV13; J gene: TRBJ2-7; clone size: NA
CDR3 DNA: TGTGCCAGCAGCCGGGGGGGAGTCCCCTATAATTCACCCCTCCACTTT; CDR3 protein: CASSRGGVPYNSPLHF; D gene: NA; V gene: TRBV3-1/TRBV3-2; J gene: TRBJ1-6; clone size: NA